This T cell receptor beta chain was profiled in a study of radiation and T cells in renal cell carcinoma. General study results and limits: From baseline, blood top tumor clonotypes peaked at 2 weeks post-radiation.

Germline V lookup: CDR1 MNHEY, CDR2 SVGAGI. Trimming pared 0 bases from V and 7 bases from J, leaving 7 bases between. This CDR3 has 14 amino acids. With respect to this clone: No antigen is known for it.

The time point denotes: blood 2 weeks post-SBRT. Regarding treatment: 15 Gy SBRT to primary tumor, nephrectomy 4 weeks later. Blood was sampled at baseline, 2 weeks and 4 weeks after SBRT. The tumor was a clear cell renal cell carcinoma. The assay was immunoSEQ multiplex PCR, and TCRdb's table has in-frame clones only and misses some. The table includes some 60,000 clones, just over 75% detected once. The J gene is TRBJ1-6, the V gene TRBV6-5; D gene uncertain. This TCR was recovered from a man in his sixties with renal cell carcinoma. The sample in question was blood, obtained from a patient whose treatment included radiotherapy and nephrectomy. The CDR3 loop is CASSYSDSNSPLHF. The DNA for the CDR3 is TGTGCCAGCAGTTACTCCGATAGCAATTCACCCCTCCACTTT.